This TCR beta chain comes out of a study of blood T cell repertoires in COVID-19. Sequenced by immunoSEQ multiplex PCR; TCRdb stores in-frame clones only, minus some. Among about 70,000 clones listed, roughly nine tenths were seen once. V lost 6 bases to trimming and J lost 6 bases; unmatched junction nucleotides: 12. This CDR3 has 16 amino acids. CDR1 and CDR2 from the germline V gene are WSHSY and SAAADI. Sequencing was done on a sample of peripheral blood. This chain connects TRBV10-2 to TRBJ1-5, with 9 bases lining up with TRBD1. The TCR was taken from a man aged 50-60 years with acute or convalescent COVID-19. In DNA, the CDR3 is TGCGCCAGCAGGGGCCCGGGACAGGGCAACGGTCAGCCCCAGCATTTT. This gives the protein CASRGPGQGNGQPQHF.